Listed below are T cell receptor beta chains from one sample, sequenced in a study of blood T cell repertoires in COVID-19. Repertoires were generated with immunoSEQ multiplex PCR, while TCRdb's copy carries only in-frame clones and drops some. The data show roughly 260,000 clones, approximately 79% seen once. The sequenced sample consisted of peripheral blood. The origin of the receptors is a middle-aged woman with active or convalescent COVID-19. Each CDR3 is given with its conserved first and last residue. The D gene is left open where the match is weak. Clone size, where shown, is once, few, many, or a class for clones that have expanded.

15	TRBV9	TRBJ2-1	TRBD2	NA	TGTGCCAGCAGCGTAGACACTAGCGGCTACAATGAGCAGTTCTTC	CASSVDTSGYNEQFF
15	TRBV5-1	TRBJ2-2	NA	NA	TGCGCCAGCAGCCGGTCGGGGTCAGATGGCGGGGAGCTGTTTTTT	CASSRSGSDGGELFF
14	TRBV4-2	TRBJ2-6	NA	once	TGTGCCAGCAGCCCCGGCTCTGGGGCCAACGTCCTGACTTTC	CASSPGSGANVLTF
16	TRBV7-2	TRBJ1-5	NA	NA	TGTGCCAGCAGCTTAAGGGCGGGCTCTAGCAATCAGCCCCAGCATTTT	CASSLRAGSSNQPQHF
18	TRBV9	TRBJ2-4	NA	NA	TGTGCCAGCAGCCCACTTGGGGGGGCTGGAATAGCCAAAAACATTCAGTACTTC	CASSPLGGAGIAKNIQYF
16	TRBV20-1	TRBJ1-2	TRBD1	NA	TGCAGTGCTAGTGGCTTCGGGACAGGGAGGGACTATGGCTACACCTTC	CSASGFGTGRDYGYTF
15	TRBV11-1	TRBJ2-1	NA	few	TGTGCCAGCAGTTTAGTACTAACGATCTACAATGAGCAGTTCTTC	CASSLVLTIYNEQFF
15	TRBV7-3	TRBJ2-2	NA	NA	TGTGCCAGCAGCCACGAACGGGGGGCGCCCGGGGAGCTGTTTTTT	CASSHERGAPGELFF
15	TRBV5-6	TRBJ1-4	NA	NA	TGTGCCAGCAGCTTGGGAGGGTGGAAAAATGAAAAACTGTTTTTT	CASSLGGWKNEKLFF
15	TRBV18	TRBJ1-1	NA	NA	TGTGCCAGCTCACCATATGCACAACCGAACACTGAAGCTTTCTTT	CASSPYAQPNTEAFF
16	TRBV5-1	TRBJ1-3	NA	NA	TGCGCCAGCAGCAGGGAGGGAGGCCGCTCTGGAAACACCATATATTTT	CASSREGGRSGNTIYF
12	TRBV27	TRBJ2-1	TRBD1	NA	TGTGCCAGCAGTCCCGGACAGGTGGAGCAGTTCTTC	CASSPGQVEQFF
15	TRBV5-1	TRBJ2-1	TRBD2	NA	TGCGCCAGCAGCTTCTATAGCGGGGAGTACAATGAGCAGTTCTTC	CASSFYSGEYNEQFF
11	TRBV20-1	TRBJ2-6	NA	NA	TGCAGTGCCGCTGGGGCCAACGTCCTGACTTTC	CSAAGANVLTF
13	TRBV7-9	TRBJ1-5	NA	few	TGTGCCAGCAGCTTAAGGGGGAGCCAGCCCCAGCATTTT	CASSLRGSQPQHF
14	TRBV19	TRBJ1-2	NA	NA	TGTGCCAGTAGTAACGGAAGGGGGATCTATGGCTACACCTTC	CASSNGRGIYGYTF
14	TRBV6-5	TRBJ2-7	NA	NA	TGTGCCAGCATGCCAAGCGACAGGCCCTACGAGCAGTACTTC	CASMPSDRPYEQYF
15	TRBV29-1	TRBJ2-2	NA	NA	TGCAGCGTTAGCCTCGGACACTTGAACACCGGGGAGCTGTTTTTT	CSVSLGHLNTGELFF
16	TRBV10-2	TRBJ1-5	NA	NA	TGCGCCAGCAGTGAGTTCGCTGCAGGGCGGCGGCAGCCCCAGCATTTT	CASSEFAAGRRQPQHF
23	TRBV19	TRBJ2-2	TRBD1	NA	TGTGCCAGTAGTATAGCCGGGACAGGGGGCTTCGGTACCATACGAAAAAAAGCCGGGGAGCTGTTTTTT	CASSIAGTGGFGTIRKKAGELFF
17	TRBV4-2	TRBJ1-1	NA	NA	TGTGCCAGCAGCCAAGAAAGGGTCGGGGTCCCGAACACTGAAGCTTTCTTT	CASSQERVGVPNTEAFF
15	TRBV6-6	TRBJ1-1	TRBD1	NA	TGTGCCAGCAGTTACCCTGGACAGGGGAGAACTGAAGCTTTCTTT	CASSYPGQGRTEAFF
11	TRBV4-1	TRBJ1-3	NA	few	TGCGCCAGCGTCGGTGGAAACACCATATATTTT	CASVGGNTIYF
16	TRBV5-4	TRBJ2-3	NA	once	TGTGCCAGCAGAACCGGGTGGATGGCCCCCACAGATACGCAGTATTTT	CASRTGWMAPTDTQYF
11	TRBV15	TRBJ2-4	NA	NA	TGTGCCACCAGCAGAACTAACATTCAGTACTTC	CATSRTNIQYF
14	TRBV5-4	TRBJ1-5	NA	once	TGTGCCAGCAGCTTGAGAGGGAGCAATCAGCCCCAGCATTTT	CASSLRGSNQPQHF
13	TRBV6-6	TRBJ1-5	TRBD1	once	TGTGCCAGCAGGGCAGGGGGCAACCAGCCCCAGCATTTT	CASRAGGNQPQHF
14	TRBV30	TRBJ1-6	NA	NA	TGTGCCTGGAGCATGGACAACTATAATTCACCCCTCCACTTT	CAWSMDNYNSPLHF
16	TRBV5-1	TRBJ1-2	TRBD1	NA	TGCGCCAGCAGCTCTTTGACAGGGACCAATAACTATGGCTACACCTTC	CASSSLTGTNNYGYTF
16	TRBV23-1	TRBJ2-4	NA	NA	TGCGCCAGCAGTCAAGGAGGGAGTCGTTCCAAAAACATTCAGTACTTC	CASSQGGSRSKNIQYF
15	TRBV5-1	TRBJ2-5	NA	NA	TGCGCCAGCAGCTTGGCTGGCCAGTCGGGAGAGACCCAGTACTTC	CASSLAGQSGETQYF